This TCR beta chain originates from a study of blood T cell repertoires in COVID-19. Trimming left V 5 bases short and J 2 bases short, with 13 bases between. The CDR3 has 15 residues. Germline V gene lookup returns CDR1 SGHAT and CDR2 FQNNGV. TCRdb keeps only in-frame clones here, not all; method: immunoSEQ multiplex PCR. This repertoire shows roughly 39,000 clones, roughly nine tenths found once; its top ten account for about 6%. The chain has TRBV11-2 and TRBJ2-1; no firm D call. The sample was peripheral blood. The receptor's source is a human donor in a cohort sampled during active COVID-19. The CDR3 DNA is TGTGCCAGCAGCCGTCAGGTCCAACCCTACAATGAGCAGTTCTTC. Residues: CASSRQVQPYNEQFF.